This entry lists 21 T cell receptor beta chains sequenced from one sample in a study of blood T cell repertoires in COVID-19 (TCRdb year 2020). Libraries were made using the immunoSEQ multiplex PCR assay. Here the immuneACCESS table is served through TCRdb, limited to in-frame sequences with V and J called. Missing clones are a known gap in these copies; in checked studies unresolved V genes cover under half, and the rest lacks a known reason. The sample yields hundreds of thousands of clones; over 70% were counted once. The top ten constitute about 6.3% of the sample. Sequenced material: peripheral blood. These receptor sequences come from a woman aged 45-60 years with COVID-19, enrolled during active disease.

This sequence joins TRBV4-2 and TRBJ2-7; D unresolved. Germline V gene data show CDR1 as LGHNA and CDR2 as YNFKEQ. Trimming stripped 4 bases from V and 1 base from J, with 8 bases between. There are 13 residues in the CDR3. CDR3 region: CASSPLLSYEQYF. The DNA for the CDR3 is TGTGCCAGCAGCCCTCTGTTATCCTACGAGCAGTACTTC.

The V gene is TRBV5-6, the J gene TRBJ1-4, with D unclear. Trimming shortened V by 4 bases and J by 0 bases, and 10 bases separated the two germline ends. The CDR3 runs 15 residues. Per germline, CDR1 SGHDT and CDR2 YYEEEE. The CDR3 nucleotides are TGTGCCAGCAGCCTGATCGGGACAACTAATGAAAAACTGTTTTTT. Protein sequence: CASSLIGTTNEKLFF. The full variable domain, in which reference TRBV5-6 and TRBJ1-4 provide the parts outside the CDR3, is DAGVTQSPTHLIKTRGQQVTLRCSPKSGHDTVSWYQQALGQGPQFIFQYYEEEERQRGNFPDRFSGHQFPNYSSELNVNALLLGDSALYLCASSLIGTTNEKLFFGSGTQLSVL.

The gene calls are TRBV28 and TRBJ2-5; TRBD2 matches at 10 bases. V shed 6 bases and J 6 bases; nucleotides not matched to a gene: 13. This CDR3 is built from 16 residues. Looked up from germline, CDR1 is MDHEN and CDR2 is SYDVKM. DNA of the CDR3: TGTGCCAGCAGCACCCCTCTGGTAGCGGGAGGAAAGACCCAGTACTTC. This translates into CASSTPLVAGGKTQYF.

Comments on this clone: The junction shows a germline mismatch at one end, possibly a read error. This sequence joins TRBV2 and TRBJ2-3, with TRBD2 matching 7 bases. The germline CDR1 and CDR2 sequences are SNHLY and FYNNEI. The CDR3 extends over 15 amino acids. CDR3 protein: CASSEEAGPTDTQYF. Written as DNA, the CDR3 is TGTGCCAGCAGCGAAGAAGCGGGGCCCACAGATACGCAGTATTTT.

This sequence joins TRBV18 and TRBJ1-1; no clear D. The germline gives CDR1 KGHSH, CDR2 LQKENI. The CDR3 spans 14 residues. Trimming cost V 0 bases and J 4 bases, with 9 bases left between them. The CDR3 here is CASSPPGVGTEAFF. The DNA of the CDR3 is TGTGCCAGCTCACCACCGGGAGTCGGCACTGAAGCTTTCTTT.

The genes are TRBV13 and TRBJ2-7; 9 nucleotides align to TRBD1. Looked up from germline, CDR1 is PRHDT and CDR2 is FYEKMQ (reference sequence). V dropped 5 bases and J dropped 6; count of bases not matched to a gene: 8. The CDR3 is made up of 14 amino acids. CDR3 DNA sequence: TGTGCCAGCAGCCCAACTGGGACAGGGCGCGAGCAGTACTTC. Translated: CASSPTGTGREQYF.

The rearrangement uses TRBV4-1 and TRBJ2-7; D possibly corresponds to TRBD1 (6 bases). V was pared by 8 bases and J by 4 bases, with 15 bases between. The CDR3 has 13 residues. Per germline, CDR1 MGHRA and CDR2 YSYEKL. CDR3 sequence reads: CASADRGGYEQYF. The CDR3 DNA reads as TGCGCCAGCGCGGACAGAGGGGGATACGAGCAGTACTTC.

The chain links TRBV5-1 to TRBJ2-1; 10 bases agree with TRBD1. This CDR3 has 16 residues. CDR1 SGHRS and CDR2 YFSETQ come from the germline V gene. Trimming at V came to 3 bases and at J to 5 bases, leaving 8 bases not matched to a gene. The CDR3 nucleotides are TGCGCCAGCAGCTCCCGTTCCGGGACAGGGGACAATGAGCAGTTCTTC. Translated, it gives CASSSRSGTGDNEQFF. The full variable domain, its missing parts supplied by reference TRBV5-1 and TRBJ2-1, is KAGVTQTPRYLIKTRGQQVTLSCSPISGHRSVSWYQQTPGQGLQFLFEYFSETQRNKGNFPGRFSGRQFSNSRSEMNVSTLELGDSALYLCASSSRSGTGDNEQFFGPGTRLTVL.

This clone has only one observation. Here the CDR3 DNA reads TGTGCCTGGAGTGGGACTAGCCCTCCGTACTTC. The encoded protein is CAWSGTSPPYF. The genes are TRBV30 and TRBJ2-7; TRBD2 matches at 8 bases. Per the germline V gene, CDR1 is GTSNPN and CDR2 is SVGIG (reference sequence). Trimming removed 1 base from V and 12 bases from J; junction bases left unmatched: 5. This CDR3 is 11 amino acids long. The whole variable domain, remainder taken from reference TRBV30 and TRBJ2-7, is SQTIHQWPATLVQPVGSPLSLECTVEGTSNPNLYWYRQAAGRGLQLLFYSVGIGQISSEVPQNLSASRPQDRQFILSSKKLLLSDSGFYLCAWSGTSPPYFGPGTRLTVT.

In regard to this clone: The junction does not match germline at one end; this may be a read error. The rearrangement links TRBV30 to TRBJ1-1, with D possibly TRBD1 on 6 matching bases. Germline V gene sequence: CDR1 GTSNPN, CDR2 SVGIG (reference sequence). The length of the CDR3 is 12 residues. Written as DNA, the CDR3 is TGTGCCTGGAGTCCCCTCACGCCCCGGACAGACTTT. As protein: CAWSPLTPRTDF. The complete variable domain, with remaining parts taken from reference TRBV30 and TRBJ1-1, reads SQTIHQWPATLVQPVGSPLSLECTVEGTSNPNLYWYRQAAGRGLQLLFYSVGIGQISSEVPQNLSASRPQDRQFILSSKKLLLSDSGFYLCAWSPLTPRTDFGQGTRLTVV.

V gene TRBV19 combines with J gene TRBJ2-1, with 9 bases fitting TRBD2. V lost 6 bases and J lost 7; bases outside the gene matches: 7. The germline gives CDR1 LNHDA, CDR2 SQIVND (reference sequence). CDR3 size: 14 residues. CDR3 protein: CASRFSGRTNEQFF. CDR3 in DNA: TGTGCCAGTAGGTTCAGCGGGAGGACTAATGAGCAGTTCTTC.

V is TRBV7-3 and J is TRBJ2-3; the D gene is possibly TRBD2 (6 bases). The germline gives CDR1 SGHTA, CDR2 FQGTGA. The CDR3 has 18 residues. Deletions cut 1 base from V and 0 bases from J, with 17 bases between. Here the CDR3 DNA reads TGTGCCAGCAGCTTAAACAGAGGCAGCGGGTGGAGCACAGATACGCAGTATTTT. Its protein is CASSLNRGSGWSTDTQYF.

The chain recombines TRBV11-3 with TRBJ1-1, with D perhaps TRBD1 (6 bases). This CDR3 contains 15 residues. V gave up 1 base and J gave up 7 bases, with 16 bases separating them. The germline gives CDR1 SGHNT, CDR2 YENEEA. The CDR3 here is CASSLVVQGPREAFF. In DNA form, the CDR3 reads TGTGCCAGCAGCTTAGTAGTACAGGGACCCCGTGAAGCTTTCTTT. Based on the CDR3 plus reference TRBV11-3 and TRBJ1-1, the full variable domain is EAGVVQSPRYKIIEKKQPVAFWCNPISGHNTLYWYLQNLGQGPELLIRYENEEAVDDSQLPKDRFSAERLKGVDSTLKIQPAELGDSAVYLCASSLVVQGPREAFFGQGTRLTVV.

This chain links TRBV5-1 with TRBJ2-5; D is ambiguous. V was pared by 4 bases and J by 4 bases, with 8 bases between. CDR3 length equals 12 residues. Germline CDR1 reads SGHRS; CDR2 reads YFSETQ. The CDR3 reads CASSTRGETQYF. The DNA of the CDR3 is TGCGCCAGCAGCACCCGAGGAGAGACCCAGTACTTC.

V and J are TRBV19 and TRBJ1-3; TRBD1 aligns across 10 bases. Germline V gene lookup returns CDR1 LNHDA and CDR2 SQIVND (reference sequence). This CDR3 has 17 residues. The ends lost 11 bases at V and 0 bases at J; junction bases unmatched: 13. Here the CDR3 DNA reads TGTGCCCCGACTCGCGGGACAGGGGCCCCCTCTGGAAACACCATATATTTT. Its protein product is CAPTRGTGAPSGNTIYF.

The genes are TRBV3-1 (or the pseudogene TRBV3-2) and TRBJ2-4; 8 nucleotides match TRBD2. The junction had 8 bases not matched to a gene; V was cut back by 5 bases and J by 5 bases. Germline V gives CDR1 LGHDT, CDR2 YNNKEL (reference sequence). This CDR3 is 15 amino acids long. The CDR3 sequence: CASSALAGRENIQYF. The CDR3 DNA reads TGTGCCAGCAGCGCTTTAGCGGGAAGGGAAAACATTCAGTACTTC.

For the CDR3, the DNA is TGTGCCAGCAGTGGCATGGGAGTCTCTGGAAACACCATATATTTT. Its translation: CASSGMGVSGNTIYF. The chain is built from TRBV3-1 (or the pseudogene TRBV3-2) and TRBJ1-3; D gene unclear. The CDR3 is made up of 15 amino acids. V dropped 6 bases and J dropped 0 bases, with 12 bases sitting between them. Germline CDR1 and CDR2: LGHDT and YNNKEL (reference sequence).

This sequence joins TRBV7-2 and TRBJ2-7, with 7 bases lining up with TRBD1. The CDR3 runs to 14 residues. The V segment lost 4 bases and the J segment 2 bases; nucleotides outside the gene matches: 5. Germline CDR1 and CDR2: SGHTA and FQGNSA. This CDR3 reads CASSSRDSPYEQYF. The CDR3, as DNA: TGTGCCAGCAGCTCCCGGGACAGCCCCTACGAGCAGTACTTC.

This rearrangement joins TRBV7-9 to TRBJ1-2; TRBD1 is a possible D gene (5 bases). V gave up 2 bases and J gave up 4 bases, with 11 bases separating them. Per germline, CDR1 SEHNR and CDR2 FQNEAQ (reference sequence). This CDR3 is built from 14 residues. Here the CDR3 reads CASSLQGTRYGYTF. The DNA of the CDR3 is TGTGCCAGCAGCTTACAGGGTACCCGCTATGGCTACACCTTC. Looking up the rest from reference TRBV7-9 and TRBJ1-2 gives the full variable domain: DTGVSQNPRHKITKRGQNVTFRCDPISEHNRLYWYRQTLGQGPEFLTYFQNEAQLEKSRLLSDRFSAERPKGSFSTLEIQRTEQGDSAMYLCASSLQGTRYGYTFGSGTRLTVV.

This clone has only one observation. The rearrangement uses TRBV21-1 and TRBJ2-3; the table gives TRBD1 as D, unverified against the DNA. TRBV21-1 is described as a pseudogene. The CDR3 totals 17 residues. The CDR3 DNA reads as TGTGCCAGCAGCAAAGTAGGGACAGGGTTTGAAACAGATACGCAGTATTTT. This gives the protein CASSKVGTGFETDTQYF.

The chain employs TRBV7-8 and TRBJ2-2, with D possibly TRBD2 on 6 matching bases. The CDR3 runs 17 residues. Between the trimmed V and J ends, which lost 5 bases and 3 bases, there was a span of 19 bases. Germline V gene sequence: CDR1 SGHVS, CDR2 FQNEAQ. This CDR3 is CASSRGTGVRDTGELFF. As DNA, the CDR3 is TGTGCCAGCAGCCGGGGGACGGGGGTACGGGACACCGGGGAGCTGTTTTTT.